This T cell receptor (beta chain) is from a study of T-cell memory formation after mild COVID-19. Study information: Largely donor-specific TCR clusters were found. Notes on the study in general: The appearance of some responding clones in pre-infection memory suggested that cross-reactive memory joined.

A single record per CDR3 protein comes from TCRdb applying MiXCR to the 5' RACE reads. In the table there are a few hundred thousand distinct CDR3 sequences, around 16% of which are singletons. Germline V gene sequence: CDR1 SEHNR, CDR2 FQNEAQ (reference sequence). This CDR3 contains 15 residues. The V segment lost 4 bases and the J segment 2 bases; nucleotides outside the gene matches: 5. This clonotype came up a few times. Antigen specificity is unknown. The specimen sequenced was PBMCs or a T cell subset sorted from them (not recorded which). The clonotype originates from a young man who had mild COVID-19 (a few samples of this study predate the infection). Cell type and time point are not known. J is TRBJ2-5 and V is TRBV7-9, with TRBD2 matching over 9 bases. The CDR3 is CASSSTSGFQETQYF. For the CDR3, the DNA is TGTGCCAGCAGCTCGACTAGCGGTTTTCAAGAGACCCAGTACTTC. The full variable domain, completed using reference TRBV7-9 and TRBJ2-5, is DTGVSQNPRHKITKRGQNVTFRCDPISEHNRLYWYRQTLGQGPEFLTYFQNEAQLEKSRLLSDRFSAERPKGSFSTLEIQRTEQGDSAMYLCASSSTSGFQETQYFGPGTRLLVL.